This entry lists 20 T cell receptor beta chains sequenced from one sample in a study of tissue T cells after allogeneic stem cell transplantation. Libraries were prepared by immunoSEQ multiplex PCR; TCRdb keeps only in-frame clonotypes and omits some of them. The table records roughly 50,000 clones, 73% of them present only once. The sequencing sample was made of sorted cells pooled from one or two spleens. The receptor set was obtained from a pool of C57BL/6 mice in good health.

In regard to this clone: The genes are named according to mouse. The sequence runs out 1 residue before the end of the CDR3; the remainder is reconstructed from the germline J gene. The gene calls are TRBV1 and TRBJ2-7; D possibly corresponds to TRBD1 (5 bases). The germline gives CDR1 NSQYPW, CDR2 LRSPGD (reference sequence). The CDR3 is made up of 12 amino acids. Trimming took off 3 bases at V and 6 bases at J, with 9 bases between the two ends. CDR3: CTCSAPRVEQYF. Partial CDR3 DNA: TGCACCTGCAGTGCGCCCAGGGTTGAACAGTAC.

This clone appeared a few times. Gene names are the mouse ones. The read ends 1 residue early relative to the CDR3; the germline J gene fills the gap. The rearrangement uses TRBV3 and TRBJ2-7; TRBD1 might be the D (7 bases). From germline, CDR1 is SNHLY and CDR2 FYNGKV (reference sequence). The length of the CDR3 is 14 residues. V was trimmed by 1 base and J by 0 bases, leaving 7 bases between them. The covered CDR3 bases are TGTGCCAGCAGCTTAGAGGGGGCCTCCTATGAACAGTAC. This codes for CASSLEGASYEQY. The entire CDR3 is CASSLEGASYEQYF.

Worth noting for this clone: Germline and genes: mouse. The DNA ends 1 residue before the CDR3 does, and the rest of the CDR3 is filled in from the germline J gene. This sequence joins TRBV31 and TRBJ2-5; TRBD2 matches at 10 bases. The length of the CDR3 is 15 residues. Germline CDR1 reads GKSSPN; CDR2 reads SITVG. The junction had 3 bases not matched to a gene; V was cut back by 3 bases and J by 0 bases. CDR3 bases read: TGTGCCTGGAGCCGGACTGGGGGTAACCAAGACACCCAGTAC. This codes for CAWSRTGGNQDTQY. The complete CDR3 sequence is CAWSRTGGNQDTQYF. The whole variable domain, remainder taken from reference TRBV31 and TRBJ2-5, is AQTIHQWPVAEIKAVGSPLSLGCTIKGKSSPNLYWYWQATGGTLQQLFYSITVGQVESVVQLNLSASRPKDDQFILSTEKLLLSHSGFYLCAWSRTGGNQDTQYFGPGTRLLVL.

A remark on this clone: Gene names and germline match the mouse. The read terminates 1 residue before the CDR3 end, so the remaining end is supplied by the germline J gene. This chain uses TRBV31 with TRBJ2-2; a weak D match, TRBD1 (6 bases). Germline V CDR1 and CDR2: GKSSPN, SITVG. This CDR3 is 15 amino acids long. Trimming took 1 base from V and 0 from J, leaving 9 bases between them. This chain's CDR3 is CAWSQAGANTGQLYF. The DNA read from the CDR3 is TGTGCCTGGAGTCAGGCAGGGGCAAACACCGGGCAGCTCTAC.

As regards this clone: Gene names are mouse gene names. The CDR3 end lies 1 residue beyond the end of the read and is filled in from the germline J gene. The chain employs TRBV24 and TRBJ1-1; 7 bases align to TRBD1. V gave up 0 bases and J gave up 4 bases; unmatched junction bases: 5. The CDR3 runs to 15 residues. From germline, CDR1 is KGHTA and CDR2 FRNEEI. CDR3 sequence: CASSLYWDRGTEVFF. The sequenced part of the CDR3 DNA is TGTGCCAGCAGTCTGTATTGGGACAGAGGCACAGAAGTCTTC.

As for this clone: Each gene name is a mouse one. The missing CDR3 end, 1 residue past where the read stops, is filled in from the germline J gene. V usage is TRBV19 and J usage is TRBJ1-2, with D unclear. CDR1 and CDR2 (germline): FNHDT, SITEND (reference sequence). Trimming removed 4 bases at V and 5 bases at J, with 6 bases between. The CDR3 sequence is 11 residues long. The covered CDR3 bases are TGTGCCAGCAGTCCCTGTTCCGACTACACC. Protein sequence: CASSPCSDYT. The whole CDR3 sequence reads CASSPCSDYTF.

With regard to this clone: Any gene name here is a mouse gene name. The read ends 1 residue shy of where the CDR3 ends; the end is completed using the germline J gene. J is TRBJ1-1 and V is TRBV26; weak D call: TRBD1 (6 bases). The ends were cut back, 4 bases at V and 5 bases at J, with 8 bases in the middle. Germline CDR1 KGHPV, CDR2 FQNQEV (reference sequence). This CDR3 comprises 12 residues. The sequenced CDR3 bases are TGTGCCAGCAGTCCGCAGGGGACAGAAGTCTTC. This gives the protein CASSPQGTEVF. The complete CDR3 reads CASSPQGTEVFF. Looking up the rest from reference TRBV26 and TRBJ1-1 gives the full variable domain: NSKVIQTPRYLVKGQGQKAKMRCIPEKGHPVVFWYQQNKNNEFKFLINFQNQEVLQQIDMTEKRFSAECPSNSPCSLEIQSSEAGDSALYLCASSPQGTEVFFGKGTRLTVV.

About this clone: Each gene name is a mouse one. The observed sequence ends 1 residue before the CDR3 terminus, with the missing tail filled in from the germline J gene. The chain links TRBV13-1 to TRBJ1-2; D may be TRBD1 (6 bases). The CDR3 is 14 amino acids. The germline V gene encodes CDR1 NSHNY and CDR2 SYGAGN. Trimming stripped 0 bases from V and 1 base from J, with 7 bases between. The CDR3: CASSDGDKNSDYTF. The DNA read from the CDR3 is TGTGCCAGCAGTGATGGGGACAAAAACTCCGACTACACC.

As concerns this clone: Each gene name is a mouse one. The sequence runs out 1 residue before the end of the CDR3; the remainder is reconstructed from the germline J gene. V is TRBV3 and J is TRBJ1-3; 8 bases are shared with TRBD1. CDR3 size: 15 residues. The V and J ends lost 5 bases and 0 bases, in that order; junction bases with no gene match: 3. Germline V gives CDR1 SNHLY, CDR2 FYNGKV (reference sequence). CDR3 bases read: TGTGCCAGCAGCAAACAGGGGGGTTCTGGAAATACGCTCTAT. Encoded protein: CASSKQGGSGNTLY. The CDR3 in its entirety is CASSKQGGSGNTLYF.

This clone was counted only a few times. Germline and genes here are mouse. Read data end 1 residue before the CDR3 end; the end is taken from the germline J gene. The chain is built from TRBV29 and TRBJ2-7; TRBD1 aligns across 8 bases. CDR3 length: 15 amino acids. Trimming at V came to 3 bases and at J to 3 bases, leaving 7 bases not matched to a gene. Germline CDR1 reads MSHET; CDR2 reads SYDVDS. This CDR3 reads CASSFRGRGHYEQYF. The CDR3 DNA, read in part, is TGTGCTAGCAGTTTTAGGGGCAGGGGGCACTATGAACAGTAC. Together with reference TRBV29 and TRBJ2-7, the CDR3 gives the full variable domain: DMKVTQMPRYLIKRMGENVLLECGQDMSHETMYWYRQDPGLGLQLIYISYDVDSNSEGDIPKGYRVSRKKREHFSLILDSAKTNQTSVYFCASSFRGRGHYEQYFGPGTRLTVL.

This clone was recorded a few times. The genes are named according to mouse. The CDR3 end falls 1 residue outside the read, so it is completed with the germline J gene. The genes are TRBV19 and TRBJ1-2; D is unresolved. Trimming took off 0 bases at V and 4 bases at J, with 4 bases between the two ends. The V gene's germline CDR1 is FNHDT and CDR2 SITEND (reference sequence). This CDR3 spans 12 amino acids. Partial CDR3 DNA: TGTGCCAGCAGTATAGACGGCTCCGACTACACC. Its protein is CASSIDGSDYT. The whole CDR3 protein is CASSIDGSDYTF.

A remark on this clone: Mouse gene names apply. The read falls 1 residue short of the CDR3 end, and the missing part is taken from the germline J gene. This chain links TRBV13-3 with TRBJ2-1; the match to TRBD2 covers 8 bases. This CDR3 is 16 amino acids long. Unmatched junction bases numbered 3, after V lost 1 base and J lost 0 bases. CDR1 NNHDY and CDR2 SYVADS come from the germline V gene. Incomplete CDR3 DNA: TGTGCCAGCAGTGATCTGGGGGGCAATAACTATGCTGAGCAGTTC. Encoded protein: CASSDLGGNNYAEQF. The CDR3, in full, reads CASSDLGGNNYAEQFF.

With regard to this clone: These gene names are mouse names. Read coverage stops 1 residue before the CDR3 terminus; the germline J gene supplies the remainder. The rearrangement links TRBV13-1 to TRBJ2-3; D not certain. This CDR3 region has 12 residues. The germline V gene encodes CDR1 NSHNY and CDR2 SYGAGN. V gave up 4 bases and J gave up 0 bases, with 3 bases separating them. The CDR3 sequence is CASSPSAETLYF. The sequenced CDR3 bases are TGTGCCAGCAGTCCTAGTGCAGAAACGCTGTAT.

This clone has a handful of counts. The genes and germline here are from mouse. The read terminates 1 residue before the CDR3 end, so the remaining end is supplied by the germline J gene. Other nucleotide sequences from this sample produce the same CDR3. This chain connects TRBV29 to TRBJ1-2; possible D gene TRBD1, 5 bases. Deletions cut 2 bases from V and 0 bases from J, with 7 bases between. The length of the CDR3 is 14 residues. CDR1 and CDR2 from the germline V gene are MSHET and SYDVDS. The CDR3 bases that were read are TGTGCTAGCAGTTTACAGGGCTCAAACTCCGACTACACC. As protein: CASSLQGSNSDYT. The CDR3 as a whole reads CASSLQGSNSDYTF. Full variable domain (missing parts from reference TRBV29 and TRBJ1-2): DMKVTQMPRYLIKRMGENVLLECGQDMSHETMYWYRQDPGLGLQLIYISYDVDSNSEGDIPKGYRVSRKKREHFSLILDSAKTNQTSVYFCASSLQGSNSDYTFGSGTRLLVI.

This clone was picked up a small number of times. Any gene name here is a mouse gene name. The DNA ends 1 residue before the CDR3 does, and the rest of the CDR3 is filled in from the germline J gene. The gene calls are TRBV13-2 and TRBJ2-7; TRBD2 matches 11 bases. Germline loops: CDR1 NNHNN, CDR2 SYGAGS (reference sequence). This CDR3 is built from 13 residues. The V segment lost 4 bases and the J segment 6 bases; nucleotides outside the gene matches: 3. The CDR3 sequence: CASGSDWGAEQYF. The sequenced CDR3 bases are TGTGCCAGCGGTTCGGACTGGGGGGCTGAACAGTAC.

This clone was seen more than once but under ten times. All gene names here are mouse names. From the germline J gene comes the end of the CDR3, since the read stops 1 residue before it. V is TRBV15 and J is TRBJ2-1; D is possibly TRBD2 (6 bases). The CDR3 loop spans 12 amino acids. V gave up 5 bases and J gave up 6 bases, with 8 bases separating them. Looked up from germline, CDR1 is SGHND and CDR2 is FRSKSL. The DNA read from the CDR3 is TGTGCCAGCAGTCCTGGGGTTGCTGAGCAGTTC. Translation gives CASSPGVAEQF. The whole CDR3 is CASSPGVAEQFF.

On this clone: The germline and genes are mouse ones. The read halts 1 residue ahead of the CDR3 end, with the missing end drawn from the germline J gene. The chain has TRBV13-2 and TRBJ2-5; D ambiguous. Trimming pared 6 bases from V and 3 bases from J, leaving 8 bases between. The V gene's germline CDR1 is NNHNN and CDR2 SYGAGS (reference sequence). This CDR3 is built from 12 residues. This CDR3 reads CASAGGQDTQYF. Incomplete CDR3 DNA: TGTGCCAGCGCAGGAGGGCAAGACACCCAGTAC.

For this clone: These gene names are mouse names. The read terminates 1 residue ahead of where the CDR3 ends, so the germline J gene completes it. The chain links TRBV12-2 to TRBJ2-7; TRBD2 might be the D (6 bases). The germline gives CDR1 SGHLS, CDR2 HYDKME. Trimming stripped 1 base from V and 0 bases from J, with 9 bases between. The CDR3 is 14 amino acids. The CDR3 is CASSLGGGSYEQYF. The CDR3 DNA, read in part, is TGTGCCAGCTCTCTGGGGGGAGGCTCCTATGAACAGTAC.

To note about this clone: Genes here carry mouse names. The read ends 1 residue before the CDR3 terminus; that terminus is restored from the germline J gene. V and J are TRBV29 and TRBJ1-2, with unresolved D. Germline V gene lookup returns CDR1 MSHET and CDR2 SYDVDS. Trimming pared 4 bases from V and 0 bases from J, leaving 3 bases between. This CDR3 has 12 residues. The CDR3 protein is CASSYANSDYTF. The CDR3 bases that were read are TGTGCTAGCAGTTATGCAAACTCCGACTACACC. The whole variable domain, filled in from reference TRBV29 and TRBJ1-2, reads DMKVTQMPRYLIKRMGENVLLECGQDMSHETMYWYRQDPGLGLQLIYISYDVDSNSEGDIPKGYRVSRKKREHFSLILDSAKTNQTSVYFCASSYANSDYTFGSGTRLLVI.

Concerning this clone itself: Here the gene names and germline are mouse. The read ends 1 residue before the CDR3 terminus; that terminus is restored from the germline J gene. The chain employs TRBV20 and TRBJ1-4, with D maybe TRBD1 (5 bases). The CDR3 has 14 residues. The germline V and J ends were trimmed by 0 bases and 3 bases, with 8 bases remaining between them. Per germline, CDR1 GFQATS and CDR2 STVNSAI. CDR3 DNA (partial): TGTGGTGCTAGGGATGGGGGAGCCAACGAAAGATTATTT. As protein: CGARDGGANERLF. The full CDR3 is CGARDGGANERLFF.